The T cell receptor beta chain under discussion was sequenced for a study of radiation and T cells in renal cell carcinoma. Documented time point: blood 2 weeks post-SBRT. Treatment meaning: 15 Gy SBRT to primary tumor, nephrectomy 4 weeks later. CDR3 length equals 13 residues. Germline trimming cut 3 bases from V and 7 bases from J; bases unmatched to any gene: 5. Per the germline V gene, CDR1 is SGHRS and CDR2 is YFSETQ. TCRdb keeps only in-frame clones here, not all; method: immunoSEQ multiplex PCR. This repertoire shows roughly 60,000 clones, around 80% found once; its top ten account for about 6.8%.

The sequence came from a man aged 55 to 70 with renal cell carcinoma. This chain links TRBV5-1 with TRBJ1-1, with 8 bases that match TRBD1. The starting material was blood, obtained from a patient whose treatment included radiotherapy and nephrectomy. The CDR3 coding sequence is TGCGCCAGCAGCTGGGACAGGAGGCTTGAAGCTTTCTTT. It codes for CASSWDRRLEAFF.